Presented here are 31 T cell receptor beta chains from one specimen sequenced in a study of T-cell memory formation after mild COVID-19. TCRdb reanalysed the 5' RACE reads using MiXCR and keeps one entry per CDR3 protein. The sample records about 130,000 distinct CDR3 sequences, roughly a quarter being singletons. What was sequenced was PBMCs or a T cell subset sorted from them (not recorded which). The receptors were gathered from an adult woman who had mild COVID-19 (a few samples of this study predate the infection). Cell type and time point are not known.

The J gene is TRBJ2-7, the V gene TRBV5-1; TRBD2 is a possible D gene (5 bases). The CDR3 runs 13 residues. Germline V gene lookup returns CDR1 SGHRS and CDR2 YFSETQ. V was clipped by 5 bases and J by 0 bases, with 9 bases between them. CDR3 in DNA: TGCGCCAGCAGTTCCGACTACTCCTACGAGCAGTACTTC. This translates into CASSSDYSYEQYF.

The chain uses TRBV12-3 or TRBV12-4 and TRBJ2-2, with no clear D. V lost 2 bases, J lost 4 bases, and 17 bases lay in between. The length of the CDR3 is 17 residues. CDR3 sequence (DNA): TGTGCCAGCAGTTTATACGGGCCAGCTGTGGGCACCGGGGAGCTGTTTTTT. It translates to CASSLYGPAVGTGELFF.

This clonotype has just a few counts. The J gene is TRBJ2-1, the V gene TRBV21-1; TRBD2, the table's D call, was not compared with the DNA. TRBV21-1 is a recognized pseudogene. CDR3 length: 13 residues. Written as DNA, the CDR3 is TGTGCCAGCCTAAAAGGAGGAAACAATGAGCAGTTCTTC. This gives the protein CASLKGGNNEQFF.

This rearrangement joins TRBV2 to TRBJ1-1; D not certain. V lost 8 bases and J 10 bases, leaving 11 bases between the germline ends. CDR3 length: 10 residues. CDR1 and CDR2 (germline): SNHLY, FYNNEI. This CDR3 is CASAGFGAFF. DNA for the CDR3: TGTGCCAGCGCGGGTTTTGGAGCTTTCTTT.

This clonotype was detected only a few times. The V call is TRBV29-1, the J call TRBJ2-7, with a possible D match to TRBD1 (6 bases). Germline loops: CDR1 SQVTM, CDR2 ANQGSEA. The V and J ends lost 6 bases and 6 bases respectively, with 15 bases between them. The CDR3 extends over 12 amino acids. CDR3 region: CSVPTGGPEQYF. As DNA, the CDR3 is TGCAGCGTCCCGACAGGAGGTCCCGAGCAGTACTTC.

As DNA, the CDR3 is TGTGCCAGCAGCCCCGCTGACAGGGATAGCCAGGAATACTTC. Amino acids: CASSPADRDSQEYF. The rearrangement joins TRBV7-9 to TRBJ2-7; 7 positions match TRBD1. The CDR3 totals 14 residues. The junction had 17 bases not matched to a gene; V was cut back by 5 bases and J by 13 bases. Germline V lookup: CDR1 SEHNR, CDR2 FQNEAQ (reference sequence).

This clonotype was seen more than once but under ten times. The chain combines TRBV6-5 with TRBJ1-2; D unclear. There are 13 residues in the CDR3. CDR1 and CDR2 from the germline V gene are MNHEY and SVGAGI. V gave up 8 bases and J gave up 8 bases, with 18 bases separating them. The CDR3 protein is CASGTTELRGYTF. CDR3 DNA: TGTGCCAGCGGAACGACGGAGCTCCGGGGCTACACCTTC.

This clonotype was found once. This sequence joins TRBV6-2 or TRBV6-3 and TRBJ2-7; D gene ambiguous. Germline V CDR1 and CDR2: MNHEY, SVGEGT. The CDR3 contains 14 residues. With 1 base removed from V and 2 bases from J, the gap between germline ends came to 9 bases. In nucleotides, the CDR3 is TGTGCCAGCAGTTACTACGGCAGCACCTACGAGCAGTACTTC. It codes for CASSYYGSTYEQYF.

This clonotype was observed a few times. The chain uses TRBV5-1 and TRBJ2-7; 9 bases agree with TRBD2. This CDR3 has 15 amino acids. Trimming removed 0 bases from V and 3 bases from J; junction bases left unmatched: 4. CDR1 and CDR2 from the germline V gene are SGHRS and YFSETQ. CDR3 loop: CASSLDGTSSYEQYF. The CDR3 nucleotides read TGCGCCAGCAGCTTGGACGGGACTAGCAGCTACGAGCAGTACTTC. Together with reference TRBV5-1 and TRBJ2-7, the CDR3 gives the full variable domain: KAGVTQTPRYLIKTRGQQVTLSCSPISGHRSVSWYQQTPGQGLQFLFEYFSETQRNKGNFPGRFSGRQFSNSRSEMNVSTLELGDSALYLCASSLDGTSSYEQYFGPGTRLTVT.

This clonotype came up a few times. The chain employs TRBV29-1 and TRBJ1-3; D possibly corresponds to TRBD1 (5 bases). CDR3 length equals 14 residues. With 3 bases removed from V and 0 bases from J, the gap between germline ends came to 9 bases. Germline assignment: CDR1 SQVTM and CDR2 ANQGSEA. This CDR3 reads CSVEGGNSGNTIYF. DNA for the CDR3: TGCAGCGTTGAGGGGGGGAACTCTGGAAACACCATATATTTT.

This clonotype was seen a handful of times. V usage is TRBV29-1 and J usage is TRBJ2-2; unclear D gene. V lost 0 bases and J 2 bases, leaving 10 bases between the germline ends. Germline assignment: CDR1 SQVTM and CDR2 ANQGSEA. CDR3 length: 15 amino acids. The CDR3 here is CSVEDRAGNTGELFF. As DNA, the CDR3 is TGCAGCGTTGAAGATAGAGCAGGCAACACCGGGGAGCTGTTTTTT.

This clonotype has ten or more counts. The chain has TRBV27 and TRBJ1-2, with a tentative D call TRBD1 (5 bases). The V and J ends lost 4 bases and 7 bases respectively, with 25 bases between them. The CDR3 extends over 17 amino acids. The germline V gene encodes CDR1 MNHEY and CDR2 SMNVEV (reference sequence). The chain's CDR3 is CASSSIWEGDEMVGYTF. In DNA, the CDR3 is TGTGCCAGCAGTTCCATCTGGGAAGGGGATGAGATGGTTGGCTACACCTTC.

This clonotype was observed a handful of times. The V gene is TRBV7-8, the J gene TRBJ1-2; D remains unclear. CDR1 SGHVS and CDR2 FQNEAQ come from the germline V gene. The CDR3 runs 13 residues. Trimming removed 1 base at V and 8 bases at J, with 11 bases between. This CDR3 is CASSLGGLSGYTF. CDR3 in DNA: TGTGCCAGCAGCTTAGGAGGCCTTTCCGGCTACACCTTC.

V is TRBV6-5 and J is TRBJ2-5; perhaps TRBD2 as D (7 bases). Trimming shortened V by 6 bases and J by 0 bases, and 23 bases separated the two germline ends. This CDR3 region has 18 residues. Germline-derived CDR1 and CDR2 are MNHEY and SVGAGI. The CDR3 loop is CASRLWAGRGGNQETQYF. The DNA of the CDR3 is TGTGCCAGCAGACTATGGGCTGGCAGGGGAGGGAACCAAGAGACCCAGTACTTC.

The chain is built from TRBV11-2 and TRBJ1-1; D remains ambiguous. The CDR3 consists of 15 residues. The ends were cut back, 1 base at V and 0 bases at J, with 9 bases in the middle. In germline, CDR1 is SGHAT, CDR2 FQNNGV. CDR3 region: CASSLAQVMNTEAFF. The CDR3 nucleotides are TGTGCCAGCAGCTTAGCGCAGGTTATGAACACTGAAGCTTTCTTT.

This clonotype came up once. This rearrangement joins TRBV10-3 to TRBJ2-1; D could derive from TRBD1 or TRBD2 (5 bases each). The CDR3 spans 15 residues. CDR1 ENHRY and CDR2 SYGVKD come from the germline V gene. The V gene lost 6 bases and the J gene lost 3 bases, with 15 bases spanning the gap. This CDR3 is CAIRDAPGGYNEQFF. The CDR3 coding sequence is TGTGCCATCAGAGATGCGCCTGGGGGCTACAATGAGCAGTTCTTC.

This sequence joins TRBV6-6 and TRBJ2-1; a weak D match, TRBD2 (6 bases). Germline lookup yields CDR1 MNHNY and CDR2 SVGAGI (reference sequence). CDR3 size: 16 residues. V was pared by 4 bases and J by 6 bases, with 19 bases between. The CDR3 region is CASSLLGREMFNEQFF. The CDR3 DNA reads TGTGCCAGCAGTTTACTGGGTCGGGAGATGTTCAATGAGCAGTTCTTC.

The chain combines TRBV7-9 with TRBJ1-1; D ambiguous. The CDR3 has 11 amino acids. Germline values: CDR1 SEHNR, CDR2 FQNEAQ (reference sequence). Trimming stripped 2 bases from V and 11 bases from J, with 9 bases between. The CDR3 DNA sequence: TGTGCCAGCAGCTTACCCGGCACGGCTTTCTTT. Translation: CASSLPGTAFF.

This clonotype was observed a few times. The genes are TRBV28 and TRBJ2-7, with TRBD2 identical over 13 bases. The CDR3 has 19 amino acids. Trimming cost V 4 bases and J 9 bases; bases outside gene matches: 21. Germline CDR1 MDHEN, CDR2 SYDVKM. DNA for the CDR3: TGTGCCAGCAGTTCCCCCCTCGGACTAGCGGGAGCCCCTCCCTTAGGGCAGTACTTC. Protein sequence: CASSSPLGLAGAPPLGQYF.

This clonotype was counted only a few times. The V and J genes are TRBV7-9 and TRBJ2-7; tentatively, D is TRBD2 (5 bases). V lost 3 bases and J lost 3, with 9 bases in between. Germline V CDR1 and CDR2: SEHNR, FQNEAQ (reference sequence). The CDR3 is made up of 13 amino acids. The CDR3 loop reads CASSFGRSYEQYF. The CDR3, as DNA: TGTGCCAGCAGCTTTGGGAGAAGCTACGAGCAGTACTTC.

Only a few counts were recorded for this clonotype. The chain recombines TRBV20-1 with TRBJ2-7; perhaps TRBD1 as D (6 bases). Germline CDR1 DFQATT, CDR2 SNEGSKA (reference sequence). The CDR3 totals 13 residues. Trimming took off 4 bases at V and 0 bases at J, with 10 bases between the two ends. As DNA, the CDR3 is TGCAGTGCTATGGGACACCACTCCTACGAGCAGTACTTC. Protein sequence: CSAMGHHSYEQYF.

In its sample, this clonotype was seen a few times. The chain joins TRBV4-3 to TRBJ2-1; 11 nucleotides agree with TRBD2. The CDR3 loop spans 17 amino acids. J lost 3 bases, V lost 0 bases, and 4 bases had no gene match. The germline V gene has CDR1 LGHNA and CDR2 YSLEER. This CDR3 is CASSQDPGLAVYNEQFF. CDR3 coding DNA: TGCGCCAGCAGCCAAGATCCGGGACTAGCGGTCTACAATGAGCAGTTCTTC.

The chain recombines TRBV7-3 with TRBJ2-1, with D perhaps TRBD1 (8 bases). The germline gives CDR1 SGHTA, CDR2 FQGTGA. V shed 0 bases and J shed 10 bases, with 16 bases lying between them. This CDR3 region has 15 residues. The CDR3 DNA follows: TGTGCCAGCAGCTTAACGGGGGGGACAGGCTCGGAGCAGTTCTTC. It yields the protein CASSLTGGTGSEQFF.

This clonotype was detected only once. The rearrangement joins TRBV29-1 to TRBJ1-2, with a tentative D call TRBD1 (5 bases). The CDR3 totals 12 residues. Trimming shortened V by 7 bases and J by 4 bases, and 13 bases separated the two germline ends. CDR1 is SQVTM, CDR2 ANQGSEA, per germline. The CDR3 loop reads CSARGDPYGYTF. DNA for the CDR3: TGCAGCGCGAGAGGGGACCCCTATGGCTACACCTTC. Combining the CDR3 with reference TRBV29-1 and TRBJ1-2 gives the whole variable domain SAVISQKPSRDICQRGTSLTIQCQVDSQVTMMFWYRQQPGQSLTLIATANQGSEATYESGFVIDKFPISRPNLTFSTLTVSNMSPEDSSIYLCSARGDPYGYTFGSGTRLTVV.

This clonotype was detected only a few times. CDR3 region: CASSSTPGQGYGYTF. CDR3 sequence (DNA): TGTGCCAGCAGTTCGACTCCGGGACAGGGGTATGGCTACACCTTC. The chain uses TRBV9 and TRBJ1-2; TRBD1 aligns across 10 bases. CDR3 length: 15 amino acids. Germline V gene lookup returns CDR1 SGDLS and CDR2 YYNGEE. V was pared by 5 bases and J by 5 bases, with 9 bases of the junction left unmatched.

The chain joins TRBV6-6 to TRBJ2-3, with 7 nucleotides matching TRBD2. Germline values: CDR1 MNHNY, CDR2 SVGAGI (reference sequence). There are 17 residues in the CDR3. With V trimmed by 4 bases and J by 0 bases, 10 bases remained unmatched. The CDR3 coding sequence is TGTGCCAGCAGTTTGGGACTAATCCCTTCTAGCACAGATACGCAGTATTTT. This codes for CASSLGLIPSSTDTQYF.

This clonotype was seen only a few times. The CDR3 nucleotides are TGTGCCAGCACTCCCGGGGGGTCCTACGAGCAGTACTTC. It translates to CASTPGGSYEQYF. This chain connects TRBV27 to TRBJ2-7, with 7 bases fitting TRBD2. The germline V gene encodes CDR1 MNHEY and CDR2 SMNVEV (reference sequence). The CDR3 length is 13 residues. J was trimmed by 1 base and V by 7 bases; bases with no gene match: 4.

This clonotype turned up a few times. V usage is TRBV15 and J usage is TRBJ2-6; D gene ambiguous. Trimming removed 5 bases from V and 3 bases from J, with 11 bases in between. CDR3 length equals 15 residues. Germline V lookup: CDR1 LNHNV, CDR2 YYDKDF (reference sequence). The CDR3 coding sequence is TGTGCCACCAGCGATAGGGAAGGTGGGGCCAACGTCCTGACTTTC. Amino acid sequence: CATSDREGGANVLTF.

The chain carries TRBV20-1 and TRBJ2-5, with TRBD2 identical over 12 bases. The trim removed 0 bases at V and 0 bases at J, leaving 11 bases unmatched. The CDR3 is made up of 19 amino acids. Germline V gives CDR1 DFQATT, CDR2 SNEGSKA (reference sequence). The CDR3 region is CSAREGRLAGEGYQETQYF. Here the CDR3 DNA reads TGCAGTGCTAGAGAGGGTAGACTAGCGGGAGAAGGGTACCAAGAGACCCAGTACTTC.

This clonotype was detected only a few times. The V call is TRBV2, the J call TRBJ2-7; tentative D call: TRBD2 (5 bases). The germline CDR1 and CDR2 sequences are SNHLY and FYNNEI. CDR3 size: 13 residues. With 9 bases removed from V and 5 bases from J, the gap between germline ends came to 17 bases. CDR3 sequence reads: CAREDPRLHEQYF. The CDR3 region has the DNA TGTGCCAGGGAGGACCCGAGACTCCACGAGCAGTACTTC.

This clonotype was seen a few times. The gene calls are TRBV24-1 and TRBJ1-1; 7 nucleotides align to TRBD1. V shed 4 bases and J 7 bases; nucleotides not matched to a gene: 5. Germline V gives CDR1 KGHDR, CDR2 SFDVKD. The length of the CDR3 is 13 residues. The CDR3 loop is CATSDPDRDEAFF. For the CDR3, the DNA is TGTGCCACCAGTGACCCCGACAGGGATGAAGCTTTCTTT.